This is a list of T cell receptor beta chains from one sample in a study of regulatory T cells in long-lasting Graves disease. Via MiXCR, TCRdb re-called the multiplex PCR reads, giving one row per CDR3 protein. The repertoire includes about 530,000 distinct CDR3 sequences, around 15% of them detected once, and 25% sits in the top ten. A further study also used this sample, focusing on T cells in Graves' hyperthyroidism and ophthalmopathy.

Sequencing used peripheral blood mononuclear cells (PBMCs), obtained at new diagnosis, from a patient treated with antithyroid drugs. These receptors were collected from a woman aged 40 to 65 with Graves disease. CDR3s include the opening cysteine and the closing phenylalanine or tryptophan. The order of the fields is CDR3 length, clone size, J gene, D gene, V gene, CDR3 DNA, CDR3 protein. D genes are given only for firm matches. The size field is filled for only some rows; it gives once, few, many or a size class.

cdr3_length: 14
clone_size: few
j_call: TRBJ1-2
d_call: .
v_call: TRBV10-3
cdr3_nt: TGTGCCATCAGTGAGGATGTCGGTAACTATGGCTACACCTTC
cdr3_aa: CAISEDVGNYGYTF

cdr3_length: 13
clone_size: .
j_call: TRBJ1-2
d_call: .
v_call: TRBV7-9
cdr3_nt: TGTGCCAGCAGCCGCGGGCTAAGAGGTGGCTACACCTTC
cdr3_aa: CASSRGLRGGYTF

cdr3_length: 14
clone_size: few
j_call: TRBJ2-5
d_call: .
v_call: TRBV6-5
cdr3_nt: TGTGCCAGCAGTTACTGGGAGAACCAAGAGACCCAGTACTTC
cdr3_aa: CASSYWENQETQYF

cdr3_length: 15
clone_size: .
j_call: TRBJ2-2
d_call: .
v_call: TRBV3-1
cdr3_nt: TGTGCCAGCAGCCCCTTTGACTCCTACACCGGGGAGCTGTTTTTT
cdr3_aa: CASSPFDSYTGELFF

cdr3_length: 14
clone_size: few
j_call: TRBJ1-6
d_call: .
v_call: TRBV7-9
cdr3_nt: TGTGCCAGCGGCAGGGCCGATCATAATTCACCCCTCCACTTT
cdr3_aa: CASGRADHNSPLHF

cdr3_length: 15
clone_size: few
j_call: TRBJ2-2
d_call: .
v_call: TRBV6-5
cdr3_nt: TGTGCCAGCAGTTACTCGGAGGGGGGGACCGGGGAGCTGTTTTTT
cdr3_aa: CASSYSEGGTGELFF

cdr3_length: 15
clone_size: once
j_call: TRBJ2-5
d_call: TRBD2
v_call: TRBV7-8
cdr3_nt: TGTGCCAGCAGCGTAGGTTGGGGGGGAGAAGAGACCCAGTACTTC
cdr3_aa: CASSVGWGGEETQYF

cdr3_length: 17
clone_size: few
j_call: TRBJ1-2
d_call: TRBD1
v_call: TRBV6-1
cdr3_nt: TGTGCCAGCAGTCCCCGACAGGGATCGGGCGCTAACTACGGCTACACCTTC
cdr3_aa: CASSPRQGSGANYGYTF

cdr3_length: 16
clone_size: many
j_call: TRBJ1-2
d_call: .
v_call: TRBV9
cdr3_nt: TGTGCCAGCAGCGTAGGACAGACCTTAGCTAACTATGGCTACACCTTC
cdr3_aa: CASSVGQTLANYGYTF

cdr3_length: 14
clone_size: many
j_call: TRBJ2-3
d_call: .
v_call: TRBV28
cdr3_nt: TGTGCCAGCAGTTTCCCCGGGGACACAGATACGCAGTATTTT
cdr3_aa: CASSFPGDTDTQYF

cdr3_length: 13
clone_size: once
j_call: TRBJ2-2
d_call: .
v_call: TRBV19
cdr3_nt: TGTGCCAGTAGCCATGGGGTCCCCGGGGAGCTGTTTTTT
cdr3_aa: CASSHGVPGELFF

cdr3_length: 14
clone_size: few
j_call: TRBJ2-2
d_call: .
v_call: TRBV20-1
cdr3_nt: TGCAGTGCTGGAAACGGGGGTCGGACCGGGGAGCTGTTTTTT
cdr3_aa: CSAGNGGRTGELFF

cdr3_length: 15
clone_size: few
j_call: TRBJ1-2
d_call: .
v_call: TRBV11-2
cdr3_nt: TGTGCCAGCAGCTTACCGGGACAAACCCTCTATGGCTACACCTTC
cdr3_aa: CASSLPGQTLYGYTF

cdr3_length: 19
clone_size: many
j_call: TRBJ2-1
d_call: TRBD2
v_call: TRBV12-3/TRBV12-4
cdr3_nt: TGTGCCAGCACCCACCTGACTAGCGGGGAATTAACCTCCTACAATGAGCAGTTCTTC
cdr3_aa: CASTHLTSGELTSYNEQFF

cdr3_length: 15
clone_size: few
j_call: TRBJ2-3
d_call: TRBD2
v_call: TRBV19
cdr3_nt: TGTGCCAGTAGTTGGGCTAGCGGGGGCCAGTATACGCAGTATTTT
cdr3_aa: CASSWASGGQYTQYF

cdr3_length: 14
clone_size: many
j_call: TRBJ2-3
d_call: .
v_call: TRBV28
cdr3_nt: TGTGCCAGCAGTTCCCTTCCTCCCACAGATACGCAGTATTTT
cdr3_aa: CASSSLPPTDTQYF

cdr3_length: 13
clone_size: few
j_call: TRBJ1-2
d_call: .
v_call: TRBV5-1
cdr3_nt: TGCGCCAGCAGCCCCGTAGTGCGCCAGGGCTACACCTTC
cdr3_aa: CASSPVVRQGYTF

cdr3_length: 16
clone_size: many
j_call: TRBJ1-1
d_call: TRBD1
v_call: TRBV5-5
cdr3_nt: TGTGCCAGCAGCTCACAACAGGGGGCCTTGGGGACTGAAGCTTTCTTT
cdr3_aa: CASSSQQGALGTEAFF

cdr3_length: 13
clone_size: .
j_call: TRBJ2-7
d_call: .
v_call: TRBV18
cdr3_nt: TGTGCCAGCTCACCACTAAGGGATTACGAGCAGTACTTC
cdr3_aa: CASSPLRDYEQYF

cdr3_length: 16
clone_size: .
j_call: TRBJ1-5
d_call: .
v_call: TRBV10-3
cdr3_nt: TGTGCCATCAGCCAGAACCCAAACGGGGTAGGTGATCCCCAGCATTTT
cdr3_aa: CAISQNPNGVGDPQHF

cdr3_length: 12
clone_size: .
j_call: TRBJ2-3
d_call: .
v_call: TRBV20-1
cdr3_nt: TGCAGTGCTAGGTCAGCCACAGATACGCAGTATTTT
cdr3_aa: CSARSATDTQYF

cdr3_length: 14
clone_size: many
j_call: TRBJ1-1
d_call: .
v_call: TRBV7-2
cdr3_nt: TGTGCCAGCAGCCTAGTTGGAGGGAACACTGAAGCTTTCTTT
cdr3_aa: CASSLVGGNTEAFF

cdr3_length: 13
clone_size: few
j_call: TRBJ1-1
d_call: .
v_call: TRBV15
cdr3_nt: TGTGCCACGAGGGAGGGCTGGAACACTGAAGCTTTCTTT
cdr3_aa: CATREGWNTEAFF

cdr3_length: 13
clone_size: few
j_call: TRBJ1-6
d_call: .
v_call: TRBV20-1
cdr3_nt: TGCAGTGCTAGAGACAGGGAGAATTCACCCCTCCACTTT
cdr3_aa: CSARDRENSPLHF

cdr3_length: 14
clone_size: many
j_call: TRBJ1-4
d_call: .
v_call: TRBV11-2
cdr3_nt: TGTGCCAGCAGTCTGACAGCAACTAATGAAAAACTGTTTTTT
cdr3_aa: CASSLTATNEKLFF

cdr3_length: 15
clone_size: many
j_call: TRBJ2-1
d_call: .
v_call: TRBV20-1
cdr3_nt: TGCAGTGCTGGCGCGGGGATGACAGCCAACAATGAGCAGTTCTTC
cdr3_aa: CSAGAGMTANNEQFF

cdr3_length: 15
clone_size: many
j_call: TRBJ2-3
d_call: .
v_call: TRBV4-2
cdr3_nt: TGTGCCAGCAGCCAAGAAGGAAGCGGCACAGATACGCAGTATTTT
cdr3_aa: CASSQEGSGTDTQYF

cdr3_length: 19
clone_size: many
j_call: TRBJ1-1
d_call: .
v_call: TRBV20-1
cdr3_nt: TGCAGTGCTAGAGATCGTGCTCGGCTGGGACGTAACCCGAACACTGAAGCTTTCTTT
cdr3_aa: CSARDRARLGRNPNTEAFF

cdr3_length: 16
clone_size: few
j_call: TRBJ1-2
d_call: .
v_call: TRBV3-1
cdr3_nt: TGTGCCAGCAGCCAAGGGACCGAGCTCGGGGGCTATGGCTACACCTTC
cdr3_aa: CASSQGTELGGYGYTF